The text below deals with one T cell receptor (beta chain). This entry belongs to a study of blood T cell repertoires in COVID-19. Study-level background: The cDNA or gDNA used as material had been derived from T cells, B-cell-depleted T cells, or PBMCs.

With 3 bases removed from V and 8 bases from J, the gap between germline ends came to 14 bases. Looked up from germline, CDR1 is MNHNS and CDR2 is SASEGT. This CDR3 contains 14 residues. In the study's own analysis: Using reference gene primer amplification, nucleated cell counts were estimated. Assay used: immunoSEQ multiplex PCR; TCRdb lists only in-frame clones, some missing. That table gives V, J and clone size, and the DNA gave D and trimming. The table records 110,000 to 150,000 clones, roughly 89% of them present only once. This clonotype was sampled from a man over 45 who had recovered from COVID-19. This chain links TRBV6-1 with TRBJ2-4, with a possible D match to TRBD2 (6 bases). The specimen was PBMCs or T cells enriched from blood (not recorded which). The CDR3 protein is CASSENSGPYIQYF. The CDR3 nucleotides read TGTGCCAGCAGTGAGAACAGCGGGCCATACATTCAGTACTTC.